Following are 31 T cell receptor beta chains from one sample sequenced in a study of beta chain features in type 1 diabetes (dated by TCRdb to 2017 to 2018). These receptors have no known antigen. The library was made by the immunoSEQ multiplex PCR assay. All of the isolated RNA was reverse transcribed with the High Capacity cDNA Reverse Transcription Kit, so expressed TCRB transcripts were sequenced. TCRdb's version of the immuneACCESS table is confined to in-frame rearrangements and falls short of the full clone set. An unresolved V gene accounts for under half of the shortfall where checked; the remainder is of unknown origin. This sample lists more than 550,000 clones; over 13% were detected once. The ten largest clonotypes hold 0.03% to 0.045% of the sample. The investigation overall reported the following: Type 1 diabetes patients showed a moderate but significant shortening of TCRB CDR3 length in all four CD4+ subsets.

The specimen sequenced was naive CD4+ T cells from blood. Taken with the paper, the label for cell subset or site translates to: true naive CD4+ T cells. The receptors were gathered from a man aged 18-30 years with type 1 diabetes.

The table lists this clone with a few counts. V is TRBV28 and J is TRBJ2-5; D gene uncertain. The CDR3 extends over 16 amino acids. V lost 2 bases and J 4 bases, leaving 17 bases between the germline ends. Germline loops: CDR1 MDHEN, CDR2 SYDVKM. The CDR3 protein is CASSLKRFRGGETQYF. The CDR3 DNA follows: TGTGCCAGCAGTTTAAAAAGGTTCAGAGGTGGAGAGACCCAGTACTTC. Drawing the rest from reference TRBV28 and TRBJ2-5, the complete variable domain is DVKVTQSSRYLVKRTGEKVFLECVQDMDHENMFWYRQDPGLGLRLIYFSYDVKMKEKGDIPEGYSVSREKKERFSLILESASTNQTSMYLCASSLKRFRGGETQYFGPGTRLLVL.

This clone was recorded a few times. The chain joins TRBV7-9 to TRBJ2-1, with D perhaps matching TRBD1 (6 bases). The V gene lost 6 bases and the J gene lost 8 bases, with 8 bases spanning the gap. CDR1 and CDR2 from the germline V gene are SEHNR and FQNEAQ (reference sequence). This CDR3 contains 11 residues. The chain's CDR3 is CASSPGDEQFF. CDR3 nucleotide sequence: TGTGCCAGCAGTCCAGGGGATGAGCAGTTCTTC.

This clone was picked up a small number of times. The gene calls are TRBV19 and TRBJ2-1; D call uncertain. In germline, CDR1 is LNHDA, CDR2 SQIVND (reference sequence). The CDR3 has 14 residues. V lost 3 bases to trimming and J lost 14 bases, with 20 bases between them. The CDR3 nucleotides read TGTGCCAGTAGTATTAGCCTGGTCCCACGAATAGAGTTCTTC. The encoded protein is CASSISLVPRIEFF.

The V and J genes are TRBV30 and TRBJ2-1; D is possibly TRBD2 (6 bases). This CDR3 contains 14 residues. Germline V gives CDR1 GTSNPN, CDR2 SVGIG (reference sequence). The V end lost 2 bases, the J end lost 3 bases, and 11 bases lay between the germline ends. The CDR3 DNA reads TGTGCCTGGAGTCTCCTCGGGAGCTACAATGAGCAGTTCTTC. It encodes CAWSLLGSYNEQFF.

This chain uses TRBV19 with TRBJ2-5; D may be TRBD1 (5 bases). V lost 2 bases and J lost 2, with 12 bases in between. CDR1 LNHDA and CDR2 SQIVND come from the germline V gene (reference sequence). The CDR3 is made up of 15 amino acids. CDR3 bases: TGTGCCAGTAGTATATTAGGGGCCAGACAAGAGACCCAGTACTTC. This encodes CASSILGARQETQYF.

This chain links TRBV2 with TRBJ2-3, with 9 bases that match TRBD2. Trimming took 3 bases from V and 3 from J; bases not matched to a gene: 7. Germline CDR1 reads SNHLY; CDR2 reads FYNNEI. This CDR3 is built from 16 residues. CDR3 DNA: TGTGCCAGCAGTGATTTAGTAGCGGGGGCTACAGATACGCAGTATTTT. Its protein product is CASSDLVAGATDTQYF.

This clone turned up a few times. J is TRBJ2-6 and V is TRBV9; 8 positions agree with TRBD1. The CDR3 runs 16 residues. J gave up 2 bases and V 3 bases, and 4 bases lay outside the gene matches. Germline-derived CDR1 and CDR2 are SGDLS and YYNGEE. CDR3 region: CASSAKTGAGANVLTF. The CDR3 coding sequence is TGTGCCAGCAGCGCAAAGACAGGGGCTGGGGCCAACGTCCTGACTTTC. The whole variable domain, remainder taken from reference TRBV9 and TRBJ2-6, is DSGVTQTPKHLITATGQRVTLRCSPRSGDLSVYWYQQSLDQGLQFLIQYYNGEERAKGNILERFSAQQFPDLHSELNLSSLELGDSALYFCASSAKTGAGANVLTFGAGSRLTVL.

This clone has just a few counts. V gene TRBV7-9 combines with J gene TRBJ1-4; 7 bases fit TRBD1. This CDR3 is 16 amino acids long. Germline V lookup: CDR1 SEHNR, CDR2 FQNEAQ (reference sequence). J gave up 4 bases and V 5 bases, and 10 bases lay outside the gene matches. CDR3 sequence reads: CASSHGQARFNEKLFF. The CDR3 nucleotides are TGTGCCAGCAGCCACGGACAGGCCCGATTTAATGAAAAACTGTTTTTT.

V and J are TRBV29-1 and TRBJ1-2, with TRBD1 matching over 7 bases. CDR1 and CDR2 (germline): SQVTM, ANQGSEA. CDR3 size: 12 residues. V dropped 7 bases and J dropped 3; count of bases not matched to a gene: 5. Written as DNA, the CDR3 is TGCAGCGACTTGGGGACAGACTATGGCTACACCTTC. This gives the protein CSDLGTDYGYTF. The full variable domain, its missing parts supplied by reference TRBV29-1 and TRBJ1-2, is SAVISQKPSRDICQRGTSLTIQCQVDSQVTMMFWYRQQPGQSLTLIATANQGSEATYESGFVIDKFPISRPNLTFSTLTVSNMSPEDSSIYLCSDLGTDYGYTFGSGTRLTVV.

This clone has just a few counts. In nucleotides, the CDR3 is TGTGCCAGTAGGGAACAGTCGACGACTGAAGCTTTCTTT. It is translated as CASREQSTTEAFF. This chain links TRBV25-1 with TRBJ1-1; D gene ambiguous. Germline lookup yields CDR1 MGHDK and CDR2 SYGVNS. This CDR3 comprises 13 residues. V shed 9 bases and J shed 5 bases, with 16 bases lying between them.

The V gene is TRBV12-5, the J gene TRBJ2-7; weak D call: TRBD2 (5 bases). CDR1 and CDR2 (germline): LGHNT, FRNRAP. Trimming took 0 bases from V and 3 from J, leaving 15 bases between them. This CDR3 has 16 residues. CDR3 coding DNA: TGTGCTAGTGGTTTGGTTACGGAGGATGAAGGCTACGAGCAGTACTTC. Its translation: CASGLVTEDEGYEQYF.

The CDR3 reads CASSSPQGTGELFF. Here the CDR3 DNA reads TGTGCCAGCAGCTCGCCACAGGGCACCGGGGAGCTGTTTTTT. V usage is TRBV5-6 and J usage is TRBJ2-2; TRBD1 might be the D (6 bases). V was shortened by 3 bases and J by 4 bases, with 10 bases between the two germline ends. This CDR3 has 14 residues. Germline V gives CDR1 SGHDT, CDR2 YYEEEE.

In this sample, this clone turned up a few times. The chain links TRBV9 to TRBJ1-2, with D unresolved. The CDR3 contains 15 residues. With 0 bases removed from V and 2 bases from J, the gap between germline ends came to 11 bases. CDR1 and CDR2 from the germline V gene are SGDLS and YYNGEE. The CDR3 sequence is CASSVAWSGNYGYTF. The CDR3 DNA reads TGTGCCAGCAGCGTAGCGTGGTCAGGAAACTATGGCTACACCTTC.

The chain uses TRBV6-5 and TRBJ2-7; D might be TRBD1 (5 bases). The length of the CDR3 is 15 residues. Trimming pared 0 bases from V and 0 bases from J, leaving 9 bases between. Germline-derived CDR1 and CDR2 are MNHEY and SVGAGI. CDR3 protein: CASSYSRGFSYEQYF. The CDR3 DNA follows: TGTGCCAGCAGTTACTCTAGGGGCTTCTCCTACGAGCAGTACTTC.

V and J are TRBV2 and TRBJ1-3; D ambiguous. The CDR3 length is 15 residues. From germline, CDR1 is SNHLY and CDR2 FYNNEI. Trimming removed 5 bases at V and 0 bases at J, with 11 bases between. The CDR3 nucleotides are TGTGCCAGCAGTCGATTACACGTCTCTGGAAACACCATATATTTT. Translation: CASSRLHVSGNTIYF.

The chain is built from TRBV7-2 and TRBJ2-1, with 8 positions matching TRBD2. Trimming at V came to 0 bases and at J to 7 bases, leaving 2 bases not matched to a gene. CDR1 is SGHTA and CDR2 is FQGNSA in the germline V gene. The length of the CDR3 is 14 residues. CDR3 in DNA: TGTGCCAGCAGCTTAGCAGAGCGGGGGAATGAGCAGTTCTTC. Its protein is CASSLAERGNEQFF. The full variable domain, its missing parts supplied by reference TRBV7-2 and TRBJ2-1, is GAGVSQSPSNKVTEKGKDVELRCDPISGHTALYWYRQSLGQGLEFLIYFQGNSAPDKSGLPSDRFSAERTGGSVSTLTIQRTQQEDSAVYLCASSLAERGNEQFFGPGTRLTVL.

In the case of this clone: The sample contains more than one DNA sequence encoding this CDR3. The rearrangement uses TRBV30 and TRBJ2-1; D remains unclear. With 0 bases removed from V and 0 bases from J, the gap between germline ends came to 6 bases. The CDR3 is 14 residues long. The germline V gene has CDR1 GTSNPN and CDR2 SVGIG (reference sequence). CDR3 DNA: TGTGCCTGGAGTGTACTAAGCTCCTACAATGAGCAGTTCTTC. Translation: CAWSVLSSYNEQFF.

This chain uses TRBV5-1 with TRBJ1-4; 7 bases align to TRBD1. V gave up 0 bases and J gave up 4 bases; unmatched junction bases: 6. In germline, CDR1 is SGHRS, CDR2 YFSETQ. This CDR3 spans 16 amino acids. CDR3 nucleotide sequence: TGCGCCAGCAGCTTGGGTCCCCAGGGGGTTAATGAAAAACTGTTTTTT. Residues: CASSLGPQGVNEKLFF.

CDR3 region: CAWSVRLAGGAKNIQYF. The CDR3, as DNA: TGTGCCTGGAGTGTACGACTAGCGGGGGGAGCCAAAAACATTCAGTACTTC. This rearrangement joins TRBV30 to TRBJ2-4; 13 positions match TRBD2. Germline V gives CDR1 GTSNPN, CDR2 SVGIG (reference sequence). V lost 0 bases, J lost 0 bases, and 2 bases stayed unmatched. The CDR3 is 17 residues long.

The rearrangement links TRBV20-1 to TRBJ2-7; no clear D gene. The CDR3 contains 11 residues. V was cut by 5 bases and J by 0 bases, with 5 bases left in between. The germline CDR1 and CDR2 sequences are DFQATT and SNEGSKA (reference sequence). CDR3 in amino acids: CSAQNSYEQYF. CDR3 in DNA: TGCAGTGCTCAGAACTCCTACGAGCAGTACTTC.

This clone has more than one count but fewer than ten. The chain is built from TRBV30 and TRBJ1-6; D not resolved. CDR1 and CDR2 from the germline V gene are GTSNPN and SVGIG (reference sequence). Deletions cut 6 bases from V and 7 bases from J, with 10 bases between. CDR3 length equals 12 residues. The CDR3 coding sequence is TGTGCCTGTGGACGGCTGAATTCACCCCTCCACTTT. As protein: CACGRLNSPLHF. Full variable domain (outside the CDR3, taken from reference TRBV30 and TRBJ1-6): SQTIHQWPATLVQPVGSPLSLECTVEGTSNPNLYWYRQAAGRGLQLLFYSVGIGQISSEVPQNLSASRPQDRQFILSSKKLLLSDSGFYLCACGRLNSPLHFGNGTRLTVT.

This chain uses TRBV4-3 with TRBJ2-2; D perhaps matches TRBD1 (5 bases). The CDR3 consists of 16 residues. Germline V gene sequence: CDR1 LGHNA, CDR2 YSLEER. V lost 0 bases and J 5 bases, leaving 13 bases between the germline ends. The CDR3 sequence: CASSQDLRQGTGELFF. CDR3 nucleotides: TGCGCCAGCAGCCAAGATCTGAGGCAGGGAACCGGGGAGCTGTTTTTT.

This chain uses TRBV5-1 with TRBJ2-5, with D possibly matching TRBD1 (6 bases). The V and J ends lost 3 bases and 3 bases respectively, with 12 bases between them. Germline V gene lookup returns CDR1 SGHRS and CDR2 YFSETQ. The CDR3 covers 14 residues. In DNA form, the CDR3 reads TGCGCCAGCAGCTCCCGGACAGATAAAGAGACCCAGTACTTC. Translation gives CASSSRTDKETQYF.

The table lists this clone with a few counts. The CDR3 sequence: CASSVTQGGRQETQYF. The DNA for the CDR3 is TGTGCCAGCAGCGTAACACAGGGGGGGCGGCAAGAGACCCAGTACTTC. V and J are TRBV9 and TRBJ2-5; tentative D call: TRBD1 (8 bases). This CDR3 contains 16 residues. V was pared by 1 base and J by 2 bases, with 15 bases between. CDR1 and CDR2 from the germline V gene are SGDLS and YYNGEE.

This clone was counted only a few times. The chain combines TRBV28 with TRBJ2-7; tentative D call: TRBD1 (7 bases). Germline CDR1 reads MDHEN; CDR2 reads SYDVKM. The CDR3 has 14 residues. Trimming removed 11 bases at V and 3 bases at J, with 20 bases between. CDR3 amino acids: CAADGGDSHYEQYF. The CDR3 DNA follows: TGTGCCGCGGACGGAGGGGACAGCCACTACGAGCAGTACTTC.

The CDR3 region is CASNRQGRGADTQYF. In nucleotides, the CDR3 is TGTGCCAGTAATCGACAGGGGCGGGGGGCAGATACGCAGTATTTT. The chain uses TRBV19 and TRBJ2-3; D tentatively fits TRBD1 or TRBD2 (8 bases each). The CDR3 consists of 15 residues. Trimming stripped 7 bases from V and 4 bases from J, with 18 bases between. Looked up from germline, CDR1 is LNHDA and CDR2 is SQIVND (reference sequence).

The V call is TRBV28, the J call TRBJ2-1, with TRBD1 identical over 7 bases. Trimming took 5 bases from V and 5 from J; bases not matched to a gene: 6. Germline assignment: CDR1 MDHEN and CDR2 SYDVKM. This CDR3 is 14 amino acids long. The CDR3: CASSAGTANNEQFF. The CDR3 nucleotides read TGTGCCAGCAGTGCCGGGACAGCTAACAATGAGCAGTTCTTC.

This clone was seen more than once but under ten times. CDR3 DNA sequence: TGTGCCTGGAGTGTGGAGAGGGGGCCTCAGCCCCAGCATTTT. The encoded protein is CAWSVERGPQPQHF. The genes are TRBV30 and TRBJ1-5; 7 bases map to TRBD1. CDR3 length equals 14 residues. Germline V gives CDR1 GTSNPN, CDR2 SVGIG (reference sequence). J lost 6 bases, V lost 0 bases, and 5 bases had no gene match.

The V and J genes are TRBV7-9 and TRBJ2-3, with D perhaps TRBD2 (5 bases). The CDR3 consists of 15 residues. V was clipped by 2 bases and J by 3 bases, with 12 bases between them. Per the germline V gene, CDR1 is SEHNR and CDR2 is FQNEAQ (reference sequence). The CDR3 reads CASSLNGVRTDTQYF. DNA of the CDR3: TGTGCCAGCAGCTTAAACGGGGTGAGGACAGATACGCAGTATTTT.

This chain links TRBV9 with TRBJ2-6; D not certain. The V gene lost 3 bases and the J gene lost 0 bases, with 16 bases spanning the gap. The CDR3 consists of 18 residues. CDR1 SGDLS and CDR2 YYNGEE come from the germline V gene. CDR3 in amino acids: CASSAHILKSSGANVLTF. CDR3 DNA: TGTGCCAGCAGCGCACACATCCTCAAAAGCTCTGGGGCCAACGTCCTGACTTTC. Full variable domain (rest looked up from reference TRBV9 and TRBJ2-6): DSGVTQTPKHLITATGQRVTLRCSPRSGDLSVYWYQQSLDQGLQFLIQYYNGEERAKGNILERFSAQQFPDLHSELNLSSLELGDSALYFCASSAHILKSSGANVLTFGAGSRLTVL.

The rearrangement uses TRBV30 and TRBJ1-2; unclear D gene. Germline CDR1 reads GTSNPN; CDR2 reads SVGIG (reference sequence). V was cut by 0 bases and J by 6 bases, with 8 bases left in between. This CDR3 contains 12 residues. CDR3 in DNA: TGTGCCTGGAGTGTAAATCGGAATGGCTACACCTTC. It translates to CAWSVNRNGYTF.